This is a list of T cell receptor beta chains from one sample in a study of shared clonotypes between healthy human individuals. Libraries were prepared by immunoSEQ multiplex PCR; TCRdb keeps only in-frame clonotypes and omits some of them. The table has 2 million to 3 million clones, 93% seen once. Sequenced sample: naive CD4+ T cells from PBMCs. These receptors were collected from a man aged 18 to 35 in good health. Some clones in this sample may be carry-over from other donors' samples. Both conserved end residues are part of each CDR3. A D gene is named only where the DNA matches it firmly. Size values are once, few and many counts, or a class for expanded clones, and some rows have none.

d_call: NA; v_call: TRBV28; clone_size: NA; j_call: TRBJ2-7; cdr3_nt: TGTGCCAGCAGTATTGGGGGCCGCTTAGCCTACGAGCAGTACTTC; cdr3_aa: CASSIGGRLAYEQYF
d_call: NA; v_call: TRBV5-1; clone_size: NA; j_call: TRBJ2-2; cdr3_nt: TGCGCCAGCAGCTTGGCGACAGCGAACACCGGGGAGCTGTTTTTT; cdr3_aa: CASSLATANTGELFF
d_call: NA; v_call: TRBV25-1; clone_size: NA; j_call: TRBJ2-1; cdr3_nt: TGTGCCAGCAGTGAATCACGGGGCTCGATCTACAATGAGCAGTTCTTC; cdr3_aa: CASSESRGSIYNEQFF
d_call: NA; v_call: TRBV19; clone_size: NA; j_call: TRBJ2-2; cdr3_nt: TGTGCCAGTATTAGGACGGGGAACACCGGGGAGCTGTTTTTT; cdr3_aa: CASIRTGNTGELFF
d_call: TRBD1; v_call: TRBV28; clone_size: NA; j_call: TRBJ1-4; cdr3_nt: TGTGCCAGCAGTTTCGGGACAGACCTAAATGAAAAACTGTTTTTT; cdr3_aa: CASSFGTDLNEKLFF
d_call: NA; v_call: TRBV5-4; clone_size: once; j_call: TRBJ1-3; cdr3_nt: TGTGCCAGCAGCTCCAGATCCTCTGGAAACACCATATATTTT; cdr3_aa: CASSSRSSGNTIYF
d_call: NA; v_call: TRBV30; clone_size: NA; j_call: TRBJ2-1; cdr3_nt: TGTGCCTGGAGTGAATATCGGACCGGTGAGCAGTTCTTC; cdr3_aa: CAWSEYRTGEQFF
d_call: TRBD1; v_call: TRBV5-6; clone_size: NA; j_call: TRBJ2-7; cdr3_nt: TGTGCCAGCAGGCCGGGACAGGGCGGGGAGCAGTACTTC; cdr3_aa: CASRPGQGGEQYF
d_call: NA; v_call: TRBV9; clone_size: NA; j_call: TRBJ2-1; cdr3_nt: TGTGCCAGCAGCCCCGGAGCGGCGGCGGACGCTAATGAGCAGTTCTTC; cdr3_aa: CASSPGAAADANEQFF
d_call: TRBD1; v_call: TRBV5-1; clone_size: NA; j_call: TRBJ1-2; cdr3_nt: TGCGCCAGCAGCTTAAGGACAGGGGACGCTGGCTACACCTTC; cdr3_aa: CASSLRTGDAGYTF
d_call: NA; v_call: TRBV28; clone_size: few; j_call: TRBJ1-5; cdr3_nt: TGTGCCAGCAGTCTGGGGCAGGGGATAACGCCCCAGCATTTT; cdr3_aa: CASSLGQGITPQHF
d_call: TRBD2; v_call: TRBV19; clone_size: NA; j_call: TRBJ2-7; cdr3_nt: TGTGCCAGTAGTATAGAGCGGGGGAGTGCCCACGAGCAGTACTTC; cdr3_aa: CASSIERGSAHEQYF
d_call: NA; v_call: TRBV7-3; clone_size: NA; j_call: TRBJ2-2; cdr3_nt: TGTGCCAGCAGCTTCTCGAGGGACCCGATCCCCGGGGAGCTGTTTTTT; cdr3_aa: CASSFSRDPIPGELFF
d_call: NA; v_call: TRBV30; clone_size: NA; j_call: TRBJ2-1; cdr3_nt: TGTGCCTGGAGCGCACAGAGGTATGAGCAGTTCTTC; cdr3_aa: CAWSAQRYEQFF
d_call: TRBD2; v_call: TRBV5-4; clone_size: NA; j_call: TRBJ2-1; cdr3_nt: TGTGCCAGCAGCTTCCGCATAGCGGGAGATAATGAGCAGTTCTTC; cdr3_aa: CASSFRIAGDNEQFF
d_call: TRBD2; v_call: TRBV9; clone_size: NA; j_call: TRBJ2-4; cdr3_nt: TGTGCCAGCAACGGAGAGGCGGGAGGCGGCAAAAACATTCAGTACTTC; cdr3_aa: CASNGEAGGGKNIQYF
d_call: TRBD1; v_call: TRBV6-5; clone_size: NA; j_call: TRBJ1-1; cdr3_nt: TGTGCCAGCAGTTACTCGGGACAGAACTTTGAAGCTTTCTTT; cdr3_aa: CASSYSGQNFEAFF
d_call: NA; v_call: TRBV5-1; clone_size: NA; j_call: TRBJ2-5; cdr3_nt: TGCGCCAGCAGCCCCCCGGCCGGATTCCAAGAGACCCAGTACTTC; cdr3_aa: CASSPPAGFQETQYF
d_call: NA; v_call: TRBV11-2; clone_size: NA; j_call: TRBJ2-7; cdr3_nt: TGTGCCGGCAGCTTAGATCGGGCCGAGCAGTACTTC; cdr3_aa: CAGSLDRAEQYF
d_call: TRBD1; v_call: TRBV5-8; clone_size: NA; j_call: TRBJ1-5; cdr3_nt: TGTGCCAGCAGCAAGGGGACAGGGAATAATCAGCCCCAGCATTTT; cdr3_aa: CASSKGTGNNQPQHF
d_call: TRBD2; v_call: TRBV28; clone_size: NA; j_call: TRBJ2-6; cdr3_nt: TGTGCCAGCAGTTTAGGACTAGGGGCTGGGGCCAACGTCCTGACTTTC; cdr3_aa: CASSLGLGAGANVLTF
d_call: NA; v_call: TRBV4-1; clone_size: NA; j_call: TRBJ2-5; cdr3_nt: TGCGCCAGCAGCCAAGATCTGAGAGCGGCCTGGGGCGGGGAGACCCAGTACTTC; cdr3_aa: CASSQDLRAAWGGETQYF
d_call: NA; v_call: TRBV19; clone_size: few; j_call: TRBJ1-5; cdr3_nt: TGTGCCAGTAGCTCCAGAGTAGAGCAGCCCCAGCATTTT; cdr3_aa: CASSSRVEQPQHF
d_call: TRBD2; v_call: TRBV27; clone_size: NA; j_call: TRBJ2-7; cdr3_nt: TGTGCCAGCAGCTCCACCGGGACTAGCGCAGCCTACGAGCAGTACTTC; cdr3_aa: CASSSTGTSAAYEQYF